The 27 T cell receptor beta chains given below trace back to one sample, sequenced in a study of CD8+ T cells in alopecia areata. The treatment: oral pan-JAK inhibitor, 5-10 mg twice daily. Sequencing templates came from extracted RNA that was reverse transcribed into cDNA. Libraries were prepared by immunoSEQ multiplex PCR; TCRdb keeps only in-frame clonotypes and omits some of them. The table has fewer than 250,000 clones, around 65% seen once. This specimen consisted of CD4+ T cells sorted from blood, obtained at week 4, from a patient treated with tofacitinib. The origin of the receptors is a human donor with alopecia areata.

This chain connects TRBV30 to TRBJ1-5; D unclear. CDR1 GTSNPN and CDR2 SVGIG come from the germline V gene (reference sequence). Trimming stripped 5 bases from V and 3 bases from J, with 11 bases between. CDR3 size: 13 residues. Here the CDR3 DNA reads TGTGCCTGGGCCGAGCAAGACAATCAGCCCCAGCATTTT. This gives the protein CAWAEQDNQPQHF.

The chain joins TRBV5-1 to TRBJ2-5; D might be TRBD1 (7 bases). Per germline, CDR1 SGHRS and CDR2 YFSETQ. V lost 4 bases and J lost 4, with 20 bases in between. This CDR3 region has 16 residues. As DNA, the CDR3 is TGCGCCAGCAGCCTCCCGCCGAGGGGGCGGGGAGAGACCCAGTACTTC. The encoded protein is CASSLPPRGRGETQYF.

Comment on this clone: The sample holds other DNA sequences that translate to the same CDR3. The rearrangement uses TRBV28 and TRBJ2-7, with a weak D call TRBD1 (5 bases). The CDR3 is made up of 12 amino acids. V was clipped by 1 base and J by 4 bases, with 5 bases between them. Germline V CDR1 and CDR2: MDHEN, SYDVKM. Here the CDR3 DNA reads TGTGCCAGCAGTTTATCAGGGTACGAGCAGTACTTC. Its protein product is CASSLSGYEQYF.

This sequence joins TRBV14 and TRBJ2-2; TRBD2 might be the D (5 bases). The V gene lost 1 base and the J gene lost 3 bases, with 9 bases spanning the gap. CDR1 is SGHDN and CDR2 is FVKESK in the germline V gene. CDR3 length equals 15 residues. The CDR3 sequence is CASSQVGKYTGELFF. CDR3 DNA: TGTGCCAGCAGCCAAGTCGGGAAATACACCGGGGAGCTGTTTTTT.

The chain uses TRBV6-6 and TRBJ1-2; no clear D. The ends were cut back, 1 base at V and 4 bases at J, with 13 bases in the middle. Germline CDR1 MNHNY, CDR2 SVGAGI (reference sequence). CDR3 length equals 15 residues. CDR3 in DNA: TGTGCCAGCAGTTACTTATCCGATGCCACCTATGGCTACACCTTC. Residues: CASSYLSDATYGYTF.

This clone appeared a few times. The CDR3 DNA is TGCAGCGTGTCCGGGACGAAGAGCAATCAGCCCCAGCATTTT. Its protein is CSVSGTKSNQPQHF. The rearrangement uses TRBV29-1 and TRBJ1-5, with D possibly matching TRBD1 (5 bases). This CDR3 has 14 amino acids. From germline, CDR1 is SQVTM and CDR2 ANQGSEA. V was cut by 6 bases and J by 1 base, with 13 bases left in between.

The chain carries TRBV30 and TRBJ2-5; the D gene is possibly TRBD2 (6 bases). Germline V gene data show CDR1 as GTSNPN and CDR2 as SVGIG (reference sequence). V lost 3 bases, J lost 3 bases, and 11 bases lay in between. This CDR3 comprises 13 residues. The CDR3 spells CAWSGGLEETQYF. CDR3 coding DNA: TGTGCCTGGAGCGGAGGGTTGGAAGAGACCCAGTACTTC.

The chain carries TRBV28 and TRBJ1-2; no clear D. The CDR3 is 13 amino acids. Trimming shortened V by 3 bases and J by 6 bases, and 11 bases separated the two germline ends. CDR1 and CDR2 (germline): MDHEN, SYDVKM. CDR3 protein: CASSLNAKHGYTF. In DNA, the CDR3 is TGTGCCAGCAGTTTGAATGCCAAACATGGCTACACCTTC.

The chain recombines TRBV6-5 with TRBJ1-2; 8 bases map to TRBD1. Germline V lookup: CDR1 MNHEY, CDR2 SVGAGI. The CDR3 consists of 14 residues. V trimming: 0 bases; J trimming: 8 bases; junction bases outside the gene matches: 5. CDR3: CASSYSQGAGGYTF. The CDR3 DNA reads TGTGCCAGCAGTTACTCTCAGGGGGCAGGGGGCTACACCTTC.

The V call is TRBV5-4, the J call TRBJ1-1; TRBD1 aligns across 7 bases. The germline V gene has CDR1 SGHNT and CDR2 YYREEE (reference sequence). With 2 bases clipped from V and 9 bases from J, the junction kept 13 bases outside the gene matches. CDR3 length: 15 residues. The CDR3 DNA reads TGTGCCAGCAGCTTAATCCGTGGGACAGAGGTTAAAGCTTTCTTT. This encodes CASSLIRGTEVKAFF.

The rearrangement joins TRBV4-3 to TRBJ2-1, with D unresolved. The V gene's germline CDR1 is LGHNA and CDR2 YSLEER. The length of the CDR3 is 17 residues. V lost 0 bases to trimming and J lost 0 bases, with 12 bases between them. The CDR3 protein is CASSQEVTESSYNEQFF. In DNA form, the CDR3 reads TGCGCCAGCAGCCAAGAGGTAACCGAAAGCTCCTACAATGAGCAGTTCTTC.

A few counts support this clone. The gene calls are TRBV30 and TRBJ1-2; unclear D gene. V was shortened by 2 bases and J by 6 bases, with 10 bases between the two germline ends. The germline V gene has CDR1 GTSNPN and CDR2 SVGIG (reference sequence). This CDR3 spans 12 amino acids. The CDR3 DNA sequence: TGTGCCTGGAGTCCAGGCCTTGATGGCTACACCTTC. The encoded protein is CAWSPGLDGYTF.

The rearrangement uses TRBV9 and TRBJ1-1; TRBD1 aligns across 7 bases. V gave up 4 bases and J gave up 1 base; unmatched junction bases: 4. The CDR3 runs to 14 residues. The germline V gene has CDR1 SGDLS and CDR2 YYNGEE. The DNA for the CDR3 is TGTGCCAGCAGCACACGACAGGGGAACACTGAAGCTTTCTTT. Translating gives CASSTRQGNTEAFF.

The chain has TRBV9 and TRBJ2-1, with D uncertain. The CDR3 length is 14 residues. The V gene's germline CDR1 is SGDLS and CDR2 YYNGEE. Trimming took off 0 bases at V and 2 bases at J, with 6 bases between the two ends. This CDR3 reads CASSVGGTYNEQFF. The CDR3 DNA sequence: TGTGCCAGCAGCGTAGGAGGAACCTACAATGAGCAGTTCTTC.

This clone was picked up one time. CDR3 bases: TGTGCCAGCAGCTCCGGAACCCGAAGGCAGTTCTTC. Its translation is CASSSGTRRQFF. V is TRBV7-2 and J is TRBJ2-1; D is unclear. V was trimmed by 4 bases and J by 12 bases, leaving 13 bases between them. Germline V gene sequence: CDR1 SGHTA, CDR2 FQGNSA. The CDR3 covers 12 residues.

The chain carries TRBV6-5 and TRBJ2-2, with D perhaps matching TRBD2 (7 bases). Looked up from germline, CDR1 is MNHEY and CDR2 is SVGAGI. With 6 bases removed from V and 3 bases from J, the gap between germline ends came to 14 bases. This CDR3 has 15 residues. CDR3 loop: CASRRGRSDTGELFF. CDR3 DNA: TGTGCCAGCAGGCGGGGGCGGTCTGACACCGGGGAGCTGTTTTTT.

This clone occurred a few times. The rearrangement uses TRBV4-3 and TRBJ2-1, with TRBD2 as a possible D gene (6 bases). The V and J ends lost 3 bases and 8 bases respectively, with 11 bases between them. Per germline, CDR1 LGHNA and CDR2 YSLEER. The CDR3 spans 13 residues. The CDR3 DNA is TGCGCCAGCAGCCAGTTGACTAGTGATGAGCAGTTCTTC. It encodes CASSQLTSDEQFF.

This chain joins TRBV2 and TRBJ2-5, with 8 bases fitting TRBD2. Germline V gene lookup returns CDR1 SNHLY and CDR2 FYNNEI. V shed 6 bases, J shed 1 base, and the junction held 4 bases outside the gene matches. The CDR3 runs 14 residues. The CDR3 protein is CASSHGTSQETQYF. The CDR3 region has the DNA TGTGCCAGCAGCCATGGGACTAGCCAAGAGACCCAGTACTTC.

The chain couples TRBV7-2 to TRBJ2-1, with TRBD2 matching over 12 bases. Germline CDR1 SGHTA, CDR2 FQGNSA. V trimming: 9 bases; J trimming: 5 bases; junction bases outside the gene matches: 2. The CDR3 length is 13 residues. CDR3 residues: CASTSGGNNEQFF. The CDR3 region has the DNA TGTGCCAGTACTAGCGGGGGGAACAATGAGCAGTTCTTC.

V usage is TRBV4-3 and J usage is TRBJ2-3, with D unresolved. Looked up from germline, CDR1 is LGHNA and CDR2 is YSLEER. The CDR3 length is 14 residues. The V end lost 1 base, the J end lost 6 bases, and 11 bases lay between the germline ends. The CDR3 here is CASSQGRVGDTQYF. The CDR3 DNA follows: TGCGCCAGCAGCCAAGGTCGGGTAGGGGATACGCAGTATTTT.

The CDR3 region has the DNA TGTGCCAGCAGTTCCCCCCGCGGGGGCCCATACGAGCAGTACTTC. As protein: CASSSPRGGPYEQYF. The V call is TRBV27, the J call TRBJ2-7, with D tentatively TRBD2 (7 bases). The length of the CDR3 is 15 residues. Trimming took 4 bases from V and 4 from J, leaving 17 bases between them. Germline V gives CDR1 MNHEY, CDR2 SMNVEV (reference sequence).

The chain carries TRBV19 and TRBJ2-1; D possibly matches TRBD1 or TRBD2 (5 bases each). CDR3 length equals 15 residues. CDR1 and CDR2 from the germline V gene are LNHDA and SQIVND (reference sequence). The ends were cut back, 5 bases at V and 8 bases at J, with 19 bases in the middle. CDR3 sequence reads: CASSLSGPLSYEQFF. The CDR3 DNA follows: TGTGCCAGTAGTCTCTCGGGACCCCTGTCCTATGAGCAGTTCTTC.

A remark on this clone: Other nucleotide sequences in the sample specify the same CDR3. This chain joins TRBV15 and TRBJ2-3, with TRBD2 matching over 7 bases. The CDR3 has 16 amino acids. J lost 2 bases, V lost 0 bases, and 5 bases had no gene match. CDR1 is LNHNV and CDR2 is YYDKDF in the germline V gene (reference sequence). The CDR3 coding sequence is TGTGCCACCAGCAGAGATGGAGCGGGGTACACAGATACGCAGTATTTT. Protein product: CATSRDGAGYTDTQYF.

The rearrangement uses TRBV6-1 and TRBJ2-3; TRBD2 is a possible D gene (6 bases). The CDR3 covers 14 residues. The V gene's germline CDR1 is MNHNS and CDR2 SASEGT. Trimming removed 10 bases from V and 0 bases from J, with 14 bases in between. This chain's CDR3 is CATRRAGSTDTQYF. In nucleotides, the CDR3 is TGTGCCACCCGGCGGGCGGGGAGCACAGATACGCAGTATTTT.

This sequence joins TRBV6-6 and TRBJ1-2, with a weak D call TRBD1 (6 bases). The CDR3 runs 16 residues. Looked up from germline, CDR1 is MNHNY and CDR2 is SVGAGI (reference sequence). V dropped 7 bases and J dropped 4 bases, with 22 bases sitting between them. DNA of the CDR3: TGTGCCAGCACCGGGGACACGAAACAGGAGGGCTATGGCTACACCTTC. This encodes CASTGDTKQEGYGYTF.

This chain connects TRBV28 to TRBJ2-5; TRBD1 is a possible D gene (6 bases). The V and J ends lost 4 bases and 2 bases respectively, with 8 bases between them. Germline CDR1 is MDHEN and CDR2 is SYDVKM. This CDR3 contains 13 residues. The CDR3 nucleotides are TGTGCCAGCAGTTCCGGACAGCAAGAGACCCAGTACTTC. Protein product: CASSSGQQETQYF.

This chain uses TRBV29-1 with TRBJ2-1; D unclear. From germline, CDR1 is SQVTM and CDR2 ANQGSEA. V was clipped by 7 bases and J by 8 bases, with 18 bases between them. The CDR3 has 13 residues. DNA for the CDR3: TGCAGCGCCCCAGTCTCCTTCTCCGATGAGCAGTTCTTC. This translates into CSAPVSFSDEQFF.